Listed here are 27 T cell receptor beta chains from one sample, sequenced in a study of blood T cell repertoires in COVID-19. Libraries were prepared by immunoSEQ multiplex PCR; TCRdb keeps only in-frame clonotypes and omits some of them. Of almost 50,000 clones listed, around 68% are singletons. Sequencing was done on a sample of peripheral blood. The receptors derive from a woman between 70 and 85 years old with acute or convalescent COVID-19.

This clone was counted between two and nine times. This rearrangement joins TRBV5-8 to TRBJ2-5; 7 positions match TRBD2. The J segment lost 3 bases and the V segment lost 4 bases, leaving 6 bases of the junction unmatched. CDR3 length: 14 residues. In germline, CDR1 is SGHTS, CDR2 YDEGEE. CDR3 sequence: CASSRGLGEETQYF. The CDR3 DNA reads TGTGCCAGCAGCCGCGGACTAGGAGAAGAGACCCAGTACTTC.

The chain uses TRBV3-1 (or the pseudogene TRBV3-2) and TRBJ1-4; 9 bases are a match to TRBD1. The ends lost 5 bases at V and 8 bases at J; junction bases unmatched: 9. The germline CDR1 and CDR2 sequences are LGHDT and YNNKEL (reference sequence). CDR3 size: 15 residues. DNA of the CDR3: TGTGCCAGCAGCAAATGGACAGGGGAAGACGAAAAACTGTTTTTT. This gives the protein CASSKWTGEDEKLFF.

The V gene is TRBV2, the J gene TRBJ1-1; no definite D call. The CDR3 totals 12 residues. Germline CDR1 is SNHLY and CDR2 is FYNNEI. V was trimmed by 6 bases and J by 1 base, leaving 6 bases between them. The CDR3 here is CASRAGNTEAFF. The CDR3, as DNA: TGTGCCAGCAGGGCGGGGAACACTGAAGCTTTCTTT. The full variable domain, rest sourced from reference TRBV2 and TRBJ1-1, is EPEVTQTPSHQVTQMGQEVILRCVPISNHLYFYWYRQILGQKVEFLVSFYNNEISEKSEIFDDQFSVERPDGSNFTLKIRSTKLEDSAMYFCASRAGNTEAFFGQGTRLTVV.

This clone has a handful of counts. The J gene is TRBJ2-1, the V gene TRBV19, with 7 bases matching TRBD1. Losses at the gene ends were 5 bases for V and 12 bases for J; bases not matched to a gene: 13. The CDR3 runs to 14 residues. Per the germline V gene, CDR1 is LNHDA and CDR2 is SQIVND (reference sequence). The DNA for the CDR3 is TGTGCCAGTAGTTCAGACAGGGCCTTACACCCGCAGTTCTTC. Translation gives CASSSDRALHPQFF.

The chain combines TRBV5-1 with TRBJ2-7; 9 bases match TRBD1. The germline CDR1 and CDR2 sequences are SGHRS and YFSETQ. With 2 bases clipped from V and 2 bases from J, the junction kept 2 bases outside the gene matches. This CDR3 is built from 14 residues. CDR3 loop: CASSFRDRAYEQYF. The CDR3 coding sequence is TGCGCCAGCAGCTTCCGGGACAGGGCCTACGAGCAGTACTTC.

This clone came up a few times. The chain joins TRBV30 to TRBJ2-7; tentative D call: TRBD2 (5 bases). Trimming pared 0 bases from V and 5 bases from J, leaving 14 bases between. Germline CDR1 reads GTSNPN; CDR2 reads SVGIG (reference sequence). CDR3 length equals 14 residues. The DNA for the CDR3 is TGTGCCTGGAGTGTAGACTCATCCGGGAACGAGCAGTACTTC. Its protein product is CAWSVDSSGNEQYF. Together with reference TRBV30 and TRBJ2-7, the CDR3 gives the full variable domain: SQTIHQWPATLVQPVGSPLSLECTVEGTSNPNLYWYRQAAGRGLQLLFYSVGIGQISSEVPQNLSASRPQDRQFILSSKKLLLSDSGFYLCAWSVDSSGNEQYFGPGTRLTVT.

This clone has just a few counts. The rearrangement uses TRBV7-2 and TRBJ2-7; D perhaps matches TRBD1 (5 bases). V was trimmed by 2 bases and J by 4 bases, leaving 12 bases between them. Looked up from germline, CDR1 is SGHTA and CDR2 is FQGNSA. This CDR3 is 14 amino acids long. The CDR3 is CASSLSTESYEQYF. CDR3 DNA: TGTGCCAGCAGCTTATCGACAGAATCTTACGAGCAGTACTTC.

This clone turned up a few times. The rearrangement joins TRBV2 to TRBJ2-1; TRBD2 aligns across 7 bases. J lost 5 bases, V lost 6 bases, and 4 bases had no gene match. This CDR3 region has 13 residues. Germline loops: CDR1 SNHLY, CDR2 FYNNEI. In DNA, the CDR3 is TGTGCCAGCAGCCGGGCGGGAGACAATGAGCAGTTCTTC. Amino acid sequence: CASSRAGDNEQFF.

DNA of the CDR3: TGCGCCAGCCGACGCCCCACGGGAGAGAGAAACAATGAGCAGTTCTTC. Translated, it gives CASRRPTGERNNEQFF. The chain carries TRBV10-2 and TRBJ2-1, with D possibly being TRBD2 (6 bases). Germline CDR1 WSHSY, CDR2 SAAADI. There are 16 residues in the CDR3. V gave up 8 bases and J gave up 5 bases, with 22 bases separating them.

This clone was seen a single time. The V gene is TRBV15, the J gene TRBJ2-3, with TRBD2 matching 7 bases. There are 14 residues in the CDR3. CDR1 is LNHNV and CDR2 is YYDKDF in the germline V gene (reference sequence). The ends lost 3 bases at V and 8 bases at J; junction bases unmatched: 8. CDR3 DNA: TGTGCCACCAGCAGGGGGGAGGGGTCGGGTACGCAGTATTTT. Its protein product is CATSRGEGSGTQYF.

This clone has just a few counts. This chain joins TRBV27 and TRBJ2-7; no firm D call. The CDR3 is made up of 13 amino acids. Germline-derived CDR1 and CDR2 are MNHEY and SMNVEV (reference sequence). V shed 5 bases and J shed 6 bases, with 14 bases lying between them. The CDR3 DNA follows: TGTGCCAGCAGTACCTCCCTGGTCGGCGAGCAGTACTTC. Encoded protein: CASSTSLVGEQYF.

The chain is built from TRBV7-2 and TRBJ2-3; 13 bases are a match to TRBD2. V trimming: 5 bases; J trimming: 4 bases; junction bases outside the gene matches: 3. This CDR3 comprises 15 residues. Germline assignment: CDR1 SGHTA and CDR2 FQGNSA. Here the CDR3 DNA reads TGTGCCAGCAGCAGACTAGCGGGGGGCTCAGATACGCAGTATTTT. It codes for CASSRLAGGSDTQYF.

The chain combines TRBV28 with TRBJ2-1; 11 nucleotides line up with TRBD2. Trimming took 4 bases from V and 8 from J; bases not matched to a gene: 13. This CDR3 has 17 amino acids. From germline, CDR1 is MDHEN and CDR2 SYDVKM. CDR3 in DNA: TGTGCCAGCAGTTCAACTAGCGGGAGTGAGGTTTTCGATGAGCAGTTCTTC. This sequence encodes CASSSTSGSEVFDEQFF. The complete variable domain, with remaining parts taken from reference TRBV28 and TRBJ2-1, reads DVKVTQSSRYLVKRTGEKVFLECVQDMDHENMFWYRQDPGLGLRLIYFSYDVKMKEKGDIPEGYSVSREKKERFSLILESASTNQTSMYLCASSSTSGSEVFDEQFFGPGTRLTVL.

This rearrangement joins TRBV28 to TRBJ1-2, with D perhaps TRBD1 (6 bases). The CDR3 length is 15 residues. V lost 3 bases to trimming and J lost 1 base, with 12 bases between them. Germline CDR1 reads MDHEN; CDR2 reads SYDVKM. CDR3 region: CASSLADSLNYGYTF. CDR3 coding DNA: TGTGCCAGCAGTTTGGCGGACAGCCTTAACTATGGCTACACCTTC.

The chain carries TRBV28 and TRBJ1-1; the match to TRBD1 covers 8 bases. The germline CDR1 and CDR2 sequences are MDHEN and SYDVKM. The CDR3 is 15 residues long. V was pared by 6 bases and J by 1 base, with 7 bases of the junction left unmatched. CDR3 amino acids: CASRPGTGGNTEAFF. The CDR3 region has the DNA TGTGCCAGCAGACCAGGGACAGGCGGGAACACTGAAGCTTTCTTT.

This chain links TRBV7-9 with TRBJ1-2; the D is unclear. CDR3 size: 13 residues. Deletions cut 9 bases from V and 8 bases from J, with 19 bases between. Per germline, CDR1 SEHNR and CDR2 FQNEAQ (reference sequence). The CDR3, as DNA: TGTGCCAGTGGACCATTAGAGGCGGGAGGCTACACCTTC. Its protein is CASGPLEAGGYTF.

The chain uses TRBV6-5 and TRBJ2-7; 9 bases map to TRBD1. V lost 2 bases and J lost 5; bases outside the gene matches: 4. Looked up from germline, CDR1 is MNHEY and CDR2 is SVGAGI. This CDR3 has 14 amino acids. CDR3 nucleotide sequence: TGTGCCAGCAGTTACAACAGGGGGCACCACGAGCAGTACTTC. Protein product: CASSYNRGHHEQYF.

The chain couples TRBV12-3 or TRBV12-4 to TRBJ2-7, with D possibly TRBD1 on 6 matching bases. The CDR3 sequence is 13 residues long. V gave up 6 bases and J gave up 1 base, with 10 bases separating them. This CDR3 reads CASRQGQSYEQYF. In nucleotides, the CDR3 is TGTGCCAGCAGACAGGGACAATCCTACGAGCAGTACTTC.

This chain connects TRBV9 to TRBJ2-1; perhaps TRBD1 as D (6 bases). This CDR3 has 14 residues. Germline V gene lookup returns CDR1 SGDLS and CDR2 YYNGEE. The V and J ends lost 2 bases and 6 bases respectively, with 12 bases between them. CDR3 in amino acids: CASSVDRTANEQFF. CDR3 DNA sequence: TGTGCCAGCAGCGTGGACCGGACAGCCAATGAGCAGTTCTTC. The full variable domain, completed using reference TRBV9 and TRBJ2-1, is DSGVTQTPKHLITATGQRVTLRCSPRSGDLSVYWYQQSLDQGLQFLIQYYNGEERAKGNILERFSAQQFPDLHSELNLSSLELGDSALYFCASSVDRTANEQFFGPGTRLTVL.

This clone was picked up one time. The V gene is TRBV6-5, the J gene TRBJ1-1, with D perhaps matching TRBD1 (5 bases). The CDR3 is made up of 12 amino acids. The germline V gene has CDR1 MNHEY and CDR2 SVGAGI. Trimming shortened V by 4 bases and J by 4 bases, and 7 bases separated the two germline ends. The CDR3 DNA reads as TGTGCCAGCAGTTCAGGGCTCACTGAAGCTTTCTTT. Translated: CASSSGLTEAFF.

This chain links TRBV7-8 with TRBJ1-2, with TRBD1 matching 7 bases. The CDR3 is 16 amino acids. J gave up 4 bases and V 2 bases, and 10 bases lay outside the gene matches. The V gene's germline CDR1 is SGHVS and CDR2 FQNEAQ. The CDR3 nucleotides are TGTGCCAGCAGCTTACAGGGGGAAAGACGGGGCTATGGCTACACCTTC. Translated, it gives CASSLQGERRGYGYTF.

The chain combines TRBV11-2 with TRBJ2-7; TRBD2 might be the D (6 bases). The CDR3 runs to 13 residues. The germline V gene has CDR1 SGHAT and CDR2 FQNNGV. V lost 5 bases and J lost 12, with 20 bases in between. The CDR3 reads CASSPQTDGSPYF. Here the CDR3 DNA reads TGTGCCAGCAGCCCACAAACAGACGGGAGTCCGTACTTC.

This clone has at least ten counts. This chain joins TRBV6-6 and TRBJ2-7; 15 bases are a match to TRBD2. V lost 6 bases and J lost 6; bases outside the gene matches: 6. Germline V gene sequence: CDR1 MNHNY, CDR2 SVGAGI (reference sequence). CDR3 length: 15 residues. This chain's CDR3 is CASRGLAGGGVEQYF. In nucleotides, the CDR3 is TGTGCCAGCAGGGGACTAGCGGGGGGAGGGGTCGAGCAGTACTTC.

The V gene is TRBV7-6, the J gene TRBJ2-5, with 10 bases that match TRBD2. Germline values: CDR1 SGHVS, CDR2 FNYEAQ. This CDR3 spans 18 amino acids. The trim removed 1 base at V and 4 bases at J, leaving 12 bases unmatched. CDR3 loop: CASSLGGASGSQRETQYF. CDR3 DNA sequence: TGTGCCAGCAGCTTAGGGGGGGCTAGCGGGAGTCAGCGAGAGACCCAGTACTTC.

The V call is TRBV6-5, the J call TRBJ1-2; D ambiguous. Germline V gives CDR1 MNHEY, CDR2 SVGAGI. V was pared by 0 bases and J by 5 bases, with 10 bases between. There are 14 residues in the CDR3. The CDR3, as DNA: TGTGCCAGCAGTTACTCGGGAGGGCGGTATGGCTACACCTTC. It codes for CASSYSGGRYGYTF.

V is TRBV12-3 or TRBV12-4 and J is TRBJ1-4; D is unclear. V shed 1 base and J shed 7 bases, with 7 bases lying between them. The CDR3 contains 13 residues. The CDR3 DNA follows: TGTGCCAGCAGTTTAGGAGCGTTTGAAAAACTGTTTTTT. This codes for CASSLGAFEKLFF.

V is TRBV9 and J is TRBJ2-3; 8 bases agree with TRBD1. CDR3 size: 17 residues. The germline gives CDR1 SGDLS, CDR2 YYNGEE. V lost 4 bases and J lost 2; bases outside the gene matches: 12. CDR3 in amino acids: CASSPSKGQEITDTQYF. In DNA form, the CDR3 reads TGTGCCAGCAGCCCCAGTAAGGGACAGGAGATCACAGATACGCAGTATTTT.